This T cell receptor (beta chain) was sequenced during a study of cytomegalovirus exposure and HLA in healthy donors. Study in general: The use of the same platform for the 95 to 150 validation repertoires and the approximately 730 first-cohort repertoires was reported by a later analysis.

General study results and limits: High sensitivity and specificity were reportedly achieved when the classifier diagnosed cytomegalovirus status. Rare TCR sequences dominated, though some public TCRs recurred in many donors.

Deletions cut 11 bases from V and 2 bases from J, with 13 bases between. The CDR3 runs to 12 residues. Germline V CDR1 and CDR2: WSHSY, SAAADI. Remarks on this clone: Its antigen is as yet unknown.

Repertoires were generated with immunoSEQ multiplex PCR, while TCRdb's copy carries only in-frame clones and drops some. The sample lists 150,000 to 200,000 clones; less than 90% were seen once. The clonotype was recovered from a woman aged 18 to 35 in good health and CMV-seronegative. Sample: PBMCs. This chain uses TRBV10-2 with TRBJ2-7; a weak D match, TRBD1 (5 bases). The CDR3 DNA reads TGCGCCTCCCAGGGTAACGCCTACGAGCAGTACTTC. It yields the protein CASQGNAYEQYF.